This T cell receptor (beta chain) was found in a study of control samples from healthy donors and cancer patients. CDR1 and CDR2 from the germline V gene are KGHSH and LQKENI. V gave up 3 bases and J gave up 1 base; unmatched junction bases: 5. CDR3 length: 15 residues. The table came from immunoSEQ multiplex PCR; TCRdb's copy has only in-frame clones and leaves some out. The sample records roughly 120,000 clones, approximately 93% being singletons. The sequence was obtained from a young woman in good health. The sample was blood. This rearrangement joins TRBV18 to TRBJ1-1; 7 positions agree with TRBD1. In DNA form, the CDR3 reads TGTGCCAGCTCACCCGGACAGGTTGGGAACACTGAAGCTTTCTTT. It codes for CASSPGQVGNTEAFF. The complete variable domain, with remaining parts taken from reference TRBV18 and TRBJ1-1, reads NAGVMQNPRHLVRRRGQEARLRCSPMKGHSHVYWYRQLPEEGLKFMVYLQKENIIDESGMPKERFSAEFPKEGPSILRIQQVVRGDSAAYFCASSPGQVGNTEAFFGQGTRLTVV.